This T cell receptor beta chain comes out of a study of T cell responses to AZD1222 COVID-19 vaccine (dated by TCRdb to the early 2020s). Regarding the research as a whole: Because spike-specific TCR depth and breadth did not differ between the two schedules, AZD1222 recipients who got a second dose at roughly 4 weeks were pooled with those who got a second dose at roughly 12 weeks. A total of more than 230 trial participants underwent TCR sequencing, of whom around 210 had received two doses of AZD1222 and some 25 had received two doses of the MenACWY control vaccine. Enrollment into the trials was organized by age into subgroups of 18-55, 56-69 and 70-plus years, and those subgroups contained around 150, 28 and 57 TCR-sequenced participants, respectively. General study outcomes and caveats: Only 5 to 7 AZD1222 recipients were SARS-CoV-2 seropositive at baseline, limiting conclusions about previously exposed vaccinees. After two AZD1222 doses, both the breadth and the depth of spike-specific TCRs were significantly higher than at day 0 and than in MenACWY recipients. The whole spike protein was spanned by vaccine-associated CD4 TCRs, and dominant responses were seen in regions 160-218 and 743-854. Because no day 14 peak-response samples were available, repertoires were characterized only after the peak T cell response. Epitopes outside the regions mutated in the B.1.351 and B.1.1.7 variants were reportedly recognized by nearly half of the unique spike-specific TCRs. Most participants were white British and females outnumbered males, and the authors suggested that clonal diversity may have been underestimated. In the small 56-69-year group, the increase in depth fell short of significance, most likely because of low power.

In light of the paper, this sample's time point label describes: baseline before first vaccination. Vaccinee samples came from UK trials COV001 and COV002, including a single-blind randomized controlled phase 2/3 trial of AZD1222 (ChAdOx1 nCoV-19) in healthy adults. For TCRbeta chain sequencing, PBMC samples from trial participants were taken at day 0 and at day 28 after the second dose. The CDR3 regions of human TCRbeta chains were analyzed by immunosequencing. From the authors' description of their analysis: TCRs in the repertoires were matched against a reference library of SARS-CoV-2-specific TCRs that had been generated with the MIRA antigen-specificity platform. Breadth was defined as the fraction of unique TCRs that were SARS-CoV-2-associated. Depth was defined as the fraction of total T cells that were SARS-CoV-2-associated. Using the MIRA data, every spike-specific TCR was mapped to the spike region that the TCR reacted to and assigned to either a CD4 or a CD8 class. Log10-transformed breadth and depth values were compared by one-way ANOVA with Sidak's multiple comparisons tests. TCRdb took this table from immuneACCESS and kept in-frame rearrangements with V and J called. Such tables lack part of the clones; where checked against another copy, unresolved V genes explain under half of the gap, and the rest is unexplained. V and J calls and clone size are as listed in that table; D and trimming were resolved from the DNA. A total of some 140,000 clones appear in this sample, around 93% of them only once. The top ten constitute around 2.8% of the sample.

This clone was seen at least ten times. Its antigen is not yet known. No much larger clonotype is one base removed from it; base qualities were not supplied. The source material was peripheral blood, sampled on day 0 of AZD1222 vaccination. The receptor was isolated from an adult in good health.

The DNA sequence is given as TGTGCCAGCAGTGACTCGGGAGGGGGCTTCGATGGCTACACCTTC. It is translated as CASSDSGGGFDGYTF. The chain joins TRBV6-4 to TRBJ1-2, and TRBD1 matches 7 of the central bases. Including cysteine and phenylalanine, the CDR3 has 15 amino acids. Only CDR3 DNA is held: 45 bases, read in frame from base 1. CDR1 and CDR2, looked up from the germline V gene, are MRHNA and SNTAGT. Trimmed from V: 0 bases; trimmed from J: 6 bases; junction bases lacking a gene match: 7.